One sample yielded the 21 T cell receptor beta chains listed below, sequenced in a study of T cell repertoires in cytomegalovirus infection. TCRdb redid the calling of the reads with MiXCR, one entry per CDR3 protein. The data contain fewer than 650,000 distinct CDR3 sequences, 40% of them singletons. These receptors lack a known antigen. The sample here was cultured PBMCs, taken from culture after CMV antigen stimulation. These receptors came from a human donor in good health (CMV status not recorded). Some clones in this sample may be carry-over from other donors' samples.

This clonotype has more than one count but fewer than ten. The V and J genes are TRBV12-3 or TRBV12-4 and TRBJ1-2, with D unclear. V was cut by 6 bases and J by 8 bases, with 16 bases left in between. The length of the CDR3 is 13 residues. CDR3 bases: TGTGCCAGCAGCCCCGATATGAACCGGGGCTACACCTTC. This encodes CASSPDMNRGYTF.

The chain has TRBV7-9 and TRBJ2-7; 8 bases are shared with TRBD2. Losses at the gene ends were 5 bases for V and 2 bases for J; bases not matched to a gene: 8. CDR3 size: 15 residues. The germline V gene has CDR1 SEHNR and CDR2 FQNEAQ (reference sequence). CDR3 bases: TGTGCCAGCAGCCCTCTAGCGGGCAAACCCTACGAGCAGTACTTC. Translating gives CASSPLAGKPYEQYF.

The V and J genes are TRBV5-6 and TRBJ1-2; a weak D match, TRBD1 (5 bases). Trimming took 4 bases from V and 2 from J, leaving 9 bases between them. Germline CDR1 SGHDT, CDR2 YYEEEE. The CDR3 runs to 13 residues. The CDR3 DNA is TGTGCCAGCAGCCGGGGACGCAACTATGGCTACACCTTC. Protein: CASSRGRNYGYTF.

In its sample, this clonotype was seen a few times. The genes are TRBV7-2 and TRBJ1-5, with TRBD1 identical over 9 bases. V lost 5 bases and J lost 5; bases outside the gene matches: 4. The length of the CDR3 is 14 residues. Germline lookup yields CDR1 SGHTA and CDR2 FQGNSA. The CDR3 loop reads CASSTQGAYQPQHF. CDR3 nucleotide sequence: TGTGCCAGCAGCACACAGGGGGCGTATCAGCCCCAGCATTTT.

This clonotype was counted between two and nine times. The chain links TRBV7-8 to TRBJ1-2; maybe TRBD1 (6 bases). Germline V gives CDR1 SGHVS, CDR2 FQNEAQ. Trimming took off 5 bases at V and 3 bases at J, with 16 bases between the two ends. There are 15 residues in the CDR3. The CDR3 loop is CASSPGSQGYYGYTF. The CDR3, as DNA: TGTGCCAGCAGCCCTGGATCACAGGGATACTATGGCTACACCTTC. The full variable domain, its missing parts supplied by reference TRBV7-8 and TRBJ1-2, is GAGVSQSPRYKVAKRGQDVALRCDPISGHVSLFWYQQALGQGPEFLTYFQNEAQLDKSGLPSDRFFAERPEGSVSTLKIQRTQQEDSAVYLCASSPGSQGYYGYTFGSGTRLTVV.

This clonotype turned up a few times. J is TRBJ2-3 and V is TRBV7-2; weak D call: TRBD2 (5 bases). V was trimmed by 6 bases and J by 0 bases, leaving 10 bases between them. Germline CDR1 is SGHTA and CDR2 is FQGNSA. The CDR3 contains 14 residues. The CDR3 reads CASSQIASTDTQYF. The CDR3 DNA sequence: TGTGCCAGCAGTCAAATAGCGAGCACAGATACGCAGTATTTT.

This clonotype was seen ten or more times. The V and J genes are TRBV7-2 and TRBJ2-7, with 7 nucleotides matching TRBD1. CDR1 and CDR2 from the germline V gene are SGHTA and FQGNSA. The V and J ends lost 1 base and 0 bases, in that order; junction bases with no gene match: 3. This CDR3 spans 15 amino acids. The CDR3 DNA is TGTGCCAGCAGCTTAGGTGGGACAGCCTCCTACGAGCAGTACTTC. Residues: CASSLGGTASYEQYF.

This clonotype was counted only a few times. The chain links TRBV7-2 to TRBJ2-5; TRBD1 or TRBD2 may be the D gene (5 bases each). V shed 2 bases and J shed 1 base, with 14 bases lying between them. Germline assignment: CDR1 SGHTA and CDR2 FQGNSA. This CDR3 region has 16 residues. The CDR3 is CASSLNGATFQETQYF. In DNA form, the CDR3 reads TGTGCCAGCAGCTTAAACGGGGCGACCTTCCAAGAGACCCAGTACTTC.

The V call is TRBV9, the J call TRBJ1-1; D is uncertain. Per germline, CDR1 SGDLS and CDR2 YYNGEE. Deletions cut 6 bases from V and 5 bases from J, with 14 bases between. The CDR3 has 13 residues. The CDR3 sequence is CASTKLLGTEAFF. The CDR3 DNA is TGTGCCAGCACGAAGTTACTAGGGACTGAAGCTTTCTTT.

The chain combines TRBV20-1 with TRBJ1-1; 7 bases fit TRBD1. Germline V gene sequence: CDR1 DFQATT, CDR2 SNEGSKA (reference sequence). V gave up 6 bases and J gave up 8 bases; unmatched junction bases: 12. CDR3 size: 13 residues. This CDR3 reads CSARGGRDSEAFF. CDR3 sequence (DNA): TGCAGTGCCCGTGGGGGGAGGGACAGCGAAGCTTTCTTT.

The rearrangement uses TRBV7-2 and TRBJ2-2; D unresolved. CDR3 size: 14 residues. The germline gives CDR1 SGHTA, CDR2 FQGNSA. V gave up 6 bases and J gave up 0 bases, with 8 bases separating them. CDR3 sequence reads: CASSLITNTGELFF. The DNA for the CDR3 is TGTGCCAGCAGTCTCATTACGAACACCGGGGAGCTGTTTTTT.

This clonotype was found many times. This sequence joins TRBV7-2 and TRBJ2-1; D possibly corresponds to TRBD2 (5 bases). Germline lookup yields CDR1 SGHTA and CDR2 FQGNSA. The CDR3 loop spans 13 amino acids. The ends were cut back, 6 bases at V and 5 bases at J, with 11 bases in the middle. The chain's CDR3 is CASRLVGDNEQFF. CDR3 DNA sequence: TGTGCCAGCAGACTAGTGGGCGACAATGAGCAGTTCTTC.

The chain is built from TRBV19 and TRBJ2-4; 11 nucleotides agree with TRBD2. The CDR3 consists of 19 residues. Unmatched junction bases numbered 11, after V lost 4 bases and J lost 0 bases. The germline V gene encodes CDR1 LNHDA and CDR2 SQIVND (reference sequence). The CDR3 region is CASSNRLAGGSLAKNIQYF. The CDR3 bases are TGTGCCAGTAGTAATCGCCTAGCGGGAGGCTCCCTAGCCAAAAACATTCAGTACTTC.

This rearrangement joins TRBV20-1 to TRBJ1-1; D is undetermined. CDR3 length equals 14 residues. Germline-derived CDR1 and CDR2 are DFQATT and SNEGSKA (reference sequence). V lost 4 bases and J lost 4, with 16 bases in between. CDR3 bases: TGCAGTGCTAACCTCGGGGTCGGCATCACTGAAGCTTTCTTT. Translating it yields CSANLGVGITEAFF.

V and J are TRBV19 and TRBJ2-3; a weak D match, TRBD2 (6 bases). The CDR3 sequence is 15 residues long. Trimming took off 10 bases at V and 4 bases at J, with 21 bases between the two ends. Germline V gene data show CDR1 as LNHDA and CDR2 as SQIVND (reference sequence). In nucleotides, the CDR3 is TGTGCCAACATCCGGGACTTCATGACCGCAGATACGCAGTATTTT. It yields the protein CANIRDFMTADTQYF.

This clonotype showed up just a few times. The rearrangement links TRBV7-2 to TRBJ1-5; TRBD1 aligns across 9 bases. This CDR3 is 14 amino acids long. Germline V gene sequence: CDR1 SGHTA, CDR2 FQGNSA. The J segment lost 6 bases and the V segment lost 6 bases, leaving 6 bases of the junction unmatched. The chain's CDR3 is CASRRTGASQPQHF. The CDR3 DNA reads TGTGCCAGCAGAAGGACAGGGGCTAGTCAGCCCCAGCATTTT.

This chain links TRBV2 with TRBJ2-5; the D gene is possibly TRBD1 (5 bases). Trimming removed 6 bases from V and 7 bases from J, with 15 bases in between. Germline CDR1 reads SNHLY; CDR2 reads FYNNEI. This CDR3 has 13 residues. CDR3: CASRDPNRWTQYF. CDR3 DNA sequence: TGTGCCAGCAGGGATCCCAACAGGTGGACCCAGTACTTC. The full variable domain, its missing parts supplied by reference TRBV2 and TRBJ2-5, is EPEVTQTPSHQVTQMGQEVILRCVPISNHLYFYWYRQILGQKVEFLVSFYNNEISEKSEIFDDQFSVERPDGSNFTLKIRSTKLEDSAMYFCASRDPNRWTQYFGPGTRLLVL.

This chain connects TRBV6-6 to TRBJ1-2; 7 bases fit TRBD1. The CDR3 runs to 13 residues. CDR1 MNHNY and CDR2 SVGAGI come from the germline V gene (reference sequence). Trimming at V came to 8 bases and at J to 8 bases, leaving 11 bases not matched to a gene. CDR3 DNA sequence: TGTGCCAGCCTAGACAGGGACGTTGGGGGCTACACCTTC. It is translated as CASLDRDVGGYTF.

This chain joins TRBV20-1 and TRBJ2-2; a weak D match, TRBD2 (6 bases). Between the trimmed V and J ends, which lost 1 base and 6 bases, there was a span of 15 bases. CDR1 and CDR2 from the germline V gene are DFQATT and SNEGSKA (reference sequence). The CDR3 covers 15 residues. For the CDR3, the DNA is TGCAGTGCTAGAGGTCTTGGTAGCGGTGCCGGGGAGCTGTTTTTT. Amino acid sequence: CSARGLGSGAGELFF.

A few counts support this clonotype. This chain connects TRBV20-1 to TRBJ2-3; perhaps TRBD1 as D (6 bases). From germline, CDR1 is DFQATT and CDR2 SNEGSKA (reference sequence). This CDR3 contains 15 residues. With 8 bases removed from V and 0 bases from J, the gap between germline ends came to 18 bases. The CDR3 region has the DNA TGCAGTATTGGAGAACAGGGACATAGCACAGATACGCAGTATTTT. Protein: CSIGEQGHSTDTQYF.

This clonotype has only a few counts. The chain carries TRBV7-8 and TRBJ2-3; no definite D call. This CDR3 has 15 residues. V lost 1 base and J lost 2, with 10 bases in between. Germline values: CDR1 SGHVS, CDR2 FQNEAQ. The CDR3 spells CASSLGRSFTDTQYF. CDR3 sequence (DNA): TGTGCCAGCAGCTTAGGCCGGTCATTCACAGATACGCAGTATTTT.